This entry is about one T cell receptor beta chain. The germline V and J ends were trimmed by 2 bases and 4 bases, with 9 bases remaining between them. This CDR3 is built from 14 residues. The V gene's germline CDR1 is SGHKS and CDR2 YYEKEE (reference sequence). This sample is drawn from a study of identical twins. A single record per CDR3 protein comes from TCRdb applying MiXCR to the 5' RACE reads. The data hold 520,000 or so distinct CDR3 sequences, with 22% observed a single time. The sample was also reused in another study, on T cells expressing NK-cell markers. That report notes: Underlying the TCR beta repertoires were sorted CD3+CD56+NKG2C+, CD3+CD56+NKG2C- and CD3+CD56-NKG2C+ T cells. Dominant NKG2C+ clonotypes in five or six donors made up about 1.0-7.0% of CD8+ T cells.

The rearrangement joins TRBV5-5 to TRBJ2-2; a weak D match, TRBD1 (5 bases). The sequence derives from a woman aged 18-30 years in good health. Sequenced: CD4+ T cells sorted from blood. The CDR3 protein is CASSFQGTTGELFF. CDR3 in DNA: TGTGCCAGCAGCTTCCAGGGTACCACCGGGGAGCTGTTTTTT.